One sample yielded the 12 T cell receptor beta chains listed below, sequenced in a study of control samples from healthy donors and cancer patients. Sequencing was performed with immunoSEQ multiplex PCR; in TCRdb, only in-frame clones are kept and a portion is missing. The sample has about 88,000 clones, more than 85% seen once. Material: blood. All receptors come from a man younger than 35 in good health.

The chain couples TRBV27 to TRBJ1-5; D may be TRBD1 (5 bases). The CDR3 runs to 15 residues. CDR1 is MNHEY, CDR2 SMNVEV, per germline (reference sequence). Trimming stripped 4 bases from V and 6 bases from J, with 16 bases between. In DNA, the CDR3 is TGTGCCAGCAGTTCAGCAGTAAGGGGAGGTCAGCCCCAGCATTTT. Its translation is CASSSAVRGGQPQHF.

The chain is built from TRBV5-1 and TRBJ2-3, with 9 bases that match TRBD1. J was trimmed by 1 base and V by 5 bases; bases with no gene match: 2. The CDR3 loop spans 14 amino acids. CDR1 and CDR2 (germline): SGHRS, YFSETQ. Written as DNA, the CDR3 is TGCGCCAGCAGAAGGACAGGGGGCACAGATACGCAGTATTTT. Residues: CASRRTGGTDTQYF.

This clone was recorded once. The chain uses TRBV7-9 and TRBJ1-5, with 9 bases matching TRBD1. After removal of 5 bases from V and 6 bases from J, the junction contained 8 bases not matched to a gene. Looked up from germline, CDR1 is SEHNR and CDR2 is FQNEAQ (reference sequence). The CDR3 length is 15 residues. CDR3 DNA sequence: TGTGCCAGCAGCGGGGAGGACAGGGGCAGTCAGCCCCAGCATTTT. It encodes CASSGEDRGSQPQHF.

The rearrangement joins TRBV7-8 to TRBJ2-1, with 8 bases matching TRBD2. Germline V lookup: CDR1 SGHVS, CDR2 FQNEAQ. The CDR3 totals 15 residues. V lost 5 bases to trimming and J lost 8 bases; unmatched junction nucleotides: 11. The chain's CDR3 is CASSPKAGASDEQFF. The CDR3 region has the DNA TGTGCCAGCAGCCCCAAAGCGGGAGCATCCGATGAGCAGTTCTTC.

CDR3 region: CASVVGVNYGYTF. The CDR3 coding sequence is TGTGCCAGCGTTGTGGGGGTCAACTATGGCTACACCTTC. The genes are TRBV6-1 and TRBJ1-2, with a weak D call TRBD1 (5 bases). Trimming removed 8 bases from V and 2 bases from J, with 12 bases in between. Germline V gives CDR1 MNHNS, CDR2 SASEGT. The CDR3 is 13 residues long.

The CDR3 bases are TGCGCCAGCAGCTTGGAGGGGGAGATCACTGAAGCTTTCTTT. The encoded protein is CASSLEGEITEAFF. V usage is TRBV5-1 and J usage is TRBJ1-1; TRBD1 is a possible D gene (6 bases). From germline, CDR1 is SGHRS and CDR2 YFSETQ. V was trimmed by 0 bases and J by 4 bases, leaving 10 bases between them. There are 14 residues in the CDR3. The complete variable domain, with remaining parts taken from reference TRBV5-1 and TRBJ1-1, reads KAGVTQTPRYLIKTRGQQVTLSCSPISGHRSVSWYQQTPGQGLQFLFEYFSETQRNKGNFPGRFSGRQFSNSRSEMNVSTLELGDSALYLCASSLEGEITEAFFGQGTRLTVV.

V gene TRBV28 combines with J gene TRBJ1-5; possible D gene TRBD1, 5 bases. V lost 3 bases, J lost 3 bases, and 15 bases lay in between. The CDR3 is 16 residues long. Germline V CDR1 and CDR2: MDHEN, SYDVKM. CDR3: CASSFLGGRDNQPQHF. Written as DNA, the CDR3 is TGTGCCAGCAGTTTCCTAGGTGGCAGGGACAATCAGCCCCAGCATTTT.

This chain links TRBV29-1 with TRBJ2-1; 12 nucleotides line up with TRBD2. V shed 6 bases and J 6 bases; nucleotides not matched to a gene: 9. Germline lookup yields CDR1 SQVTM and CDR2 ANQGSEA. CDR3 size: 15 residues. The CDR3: CSVRPGLAGPNEQFF. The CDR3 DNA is TGCAGCGTGAGACCGGGACTAGCGGGCCCCAATGAGCAGTTCTTC.

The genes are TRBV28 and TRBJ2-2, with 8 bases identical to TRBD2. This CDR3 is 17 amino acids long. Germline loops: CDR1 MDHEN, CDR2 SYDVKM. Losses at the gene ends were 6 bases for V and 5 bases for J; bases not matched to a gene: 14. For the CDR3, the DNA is TGTGCCAGCAGCCCGGGGGCTTGGAGCGGGAGTACCGGGGAGCTGTTTTTT. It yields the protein CASSPGAWSGSTGELFF.

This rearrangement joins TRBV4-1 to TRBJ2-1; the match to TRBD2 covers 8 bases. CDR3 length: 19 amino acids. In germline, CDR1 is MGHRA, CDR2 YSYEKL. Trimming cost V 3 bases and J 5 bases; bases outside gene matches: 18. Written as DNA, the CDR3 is TGCGCCAGCAGCCAGTATATAGCCCCGGGACTAGGGCCTAACAATGAGCAGTTCTTC. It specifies CASSQYIAPGLGPNNEQFF.

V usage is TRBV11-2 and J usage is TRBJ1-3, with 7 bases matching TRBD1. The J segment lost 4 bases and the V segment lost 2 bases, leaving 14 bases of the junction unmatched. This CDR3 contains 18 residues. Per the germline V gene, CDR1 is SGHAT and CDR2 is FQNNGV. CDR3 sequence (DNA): TGTGCCAGCAGCTTATTGCCCTTGGACAGGTCGTCGGGAAACACCATATATTTT. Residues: CASSLLPLDRSSGNTIYF.

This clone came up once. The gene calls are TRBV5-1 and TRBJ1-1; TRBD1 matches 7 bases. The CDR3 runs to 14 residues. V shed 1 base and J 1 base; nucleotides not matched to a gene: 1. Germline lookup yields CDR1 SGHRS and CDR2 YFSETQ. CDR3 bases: TGCGCCAGCAGCTTGAGACAGGGGAACACTGAAGCTTTCTTT. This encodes CASSLRQGNTEAFF.